This T cell receptor beta chain was obtained from a study of blood T cell repertoires in COVID-19 (dated by TCRdb to about 2020). For context, the study as a whole: Samples from collaborators originated in the United States, Italy and Spain and spanned both the acute and convalescent phases of COVID-19. The prospective study material was composed of cDNA or gDNA derived from T cells, B-cell-depleted T cells, or PBMCs. Deeply sampled blood TCRbeta repertoires from subjects exposed to, actively infected with, or recovered from COVID-19 were included in the dataset. The repertoires were released in a freely available public database meant as a resource for research on the immune response to SARS-CoV-2. The samples were drawn from two sources: the first 160 participants of the ongoing ImmuneRACE study, and some 1,300 subjects contributed by 6 global collaborators. A de-identified subject ID, COVID-19 status, age in years and sex were almost always included in the sample metadata. Where available, HLA class I and class II types were taken from metadata supplied by the sample provider and were not determined by assay-based typing.

Results the study describes overall, beyond this receptor: Clinical and demographic metadata were provided uncurated, with the amount varying by source and participant.

TCRbeta CDR3 regions were amplified from genomic DNA using the immunoSEQ Assay, a bias-controlled multiplex PCR. The authors processed their data as follows. The number of nucleated cells in each sample was estimated from the amplification of reference gene primers within the assay. To quantify the absolute abundance of each unique TCRbeta CDR3 rearrangement, sequence reads were collapsed and filtered. For each sample, productive Simpson clonality was calculated by taking the square root of Simpson's diversity index across productive rearrangements. TCRdb mirrors the immuneACCESS table, restricted to in-frame sequences. Some clones are absent from its copies; in checked studies, under half trace to an unresolved V gene, and the reason for the others is unknown. V and J calls plus clone size are reproduced from that table; the DNA served to infer D and trimming. This sample lists around 230,000 clones; 88% were detected once. Clones ranked in the top ten supply approximately 2.3% of the sample.

In the prospective study, participants were 18 to 89 years old, resided in approximately 22 geographic areas of the United States, and were enrolled through a virtual design. Cohort assignment in the prospective study relied on participant-reported clinical history from a screening survey and a study questionnaire. Mobile phlebotomists in the prospective study collected whole blood, serum and a nasopharyngeal or oropharyngeal swab from every participant. Over a roughly 2-month period, participants in the prospective study had the option of providing additional blood draws and questionnaires. Before DNA extraction, prospective study blood samples were shipped either frozen or at room temperature. About this clone itself: The antigen it recognizes is unknown. The input lacks base qualities; no much larger clone sits a single base away.

This receptor was identified in a woman between 35 and 50 years old with acute COVID-19. Sequencing used PBMCs or T cells enriched from blood (not recorded which).

The base sequence is TGTGCCACCAGCAGTTACAGGGGGTTTGGAAACACCATATATTTT. Translated, it gives CATSSYRGFGNTIYF. The V and J genes are TRBV15 and TRBJ1-3; TRBD1 matches 8 bases in the middle. CDR1 LNHNV and CDR2 YYDKDF are derived from the germline V gene (reference sequence). V is cut back by 3 bases and J by 3 bases, with 4 bases in the junction unmatched. Reading from cysteine to phenylalanine, the CDR3 counts 15 amino acids. The DNA shown is the 45-base CDR3, in frame from base 1.